The 4 T cell receptor beta chains reported below all come from one sample, sequenced in a study of cytomegalovirus exposure and HLA in healthy donors. 13 Jbeta primers and 60 Vbeta primers were used for the PCR. Profiling relied on immunoSEQ multiplex PCR, and the TCRdb table lists in-frame clones only, not all of them. The data hold 100,000 to 150,000 clones, with around three quarters observed a single time. Sequencing was done on a sample of PBMCs. Source of these receptors: a male donor in good health and CMV-seropositive.

The chain joins TRBV7-3 to TRBJ1-1; the match to TRBD1 covers 7 bases. This CDR3 is built from 11 residues. The V and J ends lost 5 bases and 11 bases, in that order; junction bases with no gene match: 5. The germline gives CDR1 SGHTA, CDR2 FQGTGA. CDR3: CASSAGGPAFF. DNA of the CDR3: TGTGCCAGCAGCGCAGGGGGACCTGCTTTCTTT.

The chain has TRBV6-1 and TRBJ2-1; D possibly corresponds to TRBD1 (8 bases). The CDR3 spans 17 residues. Germline V CDR1 and CDR2: MNHNS, SASEGT. Trimming removed 4 bases at V and 5 bases at J, with 21 bases between. CDR3 protein: CASSAVPQGAGDNEQFF. DNA of the CDR3: TGTGCCAGCAGTGCGGTACCTCAGGGGGCGGGGGACAATGAGCAGTTCTTC.

The chain uses TRBV5-4 and TRBJ2-1; D might be TRBD1 (5 bases). This CDR3 contains 11 residues. The ends were cut back, 3 bases at V and 8 bases at J, with 6 bases in the middle. CDR1 is SGHNT, CDR2 YYREEE, per germline (reference sequence). CDR3 sequence reads: CASSSQDEQFF. The CDR3 DNA reads TGTGCCAGCAGCTCACAGGATGAGCAGTTCTTC.

This rearrangement joins TRBV25-1 to TRBJ2-5; TRBD1 is a possible D gene (5 bases). The CDR3 totals 14 residues. Germline V gives CDR1 MGHDK, CDR2 SYGVNS. V lost 1 base and J lost 3, with 9 bases in between. The DNA of the CDR3 is TGTGCCAGCAGTGAATCAGGGAAGGAAGAGACCCAGTACTTC. This codes for CASSESGKEETQYF.